These 26 T cell receptor beta chains were sequenced from one sample in a study of T cells after somatic rescue of genetic block. The assay was immunoSEQ multiplex PCR, and TCRdb's table has in-frame clones only and misses some. The sample lists roughly 14,000 clones; around 70% were seen once. The source material was peripheral blood mononuclear cells (PBMCs). These receptors were taken from a boy younger than 18.

V gene TRBV5-4 combines with J gene TRBJ2-7; TRBD1 matches 9 bases. This CDR3 region has 15 residues. The V and J ends lost 2 bases and 2 bases, in that order; junction bases with no gene match: 5. Germline V gene lookup returns CDR1 SGHNT and CDR2 YYREEE (reference sequence). CDR3 region: CASSLGQGSTYEQYF. The CDR3 DNA is TGTGCCAGCAGCTTAGGACAGGGGTCGACCTACGAGCAGTACTTC.

The rearrangement links TRBV5-1 to TRBJ2-7; 9 bases agree with TRBD2. With V trimmed by 5 bases and J by 3 bases, 9 bases remained unmatched. This CDR3 has 15 residues. The V gene's germline CDR1 is SGHRS and CDR2 YFSETQ. DNA for the CDR3: TGCGCCAGCAGGCCCGGGGTAGCGGGGGACTACGAGCAGTACTTC. Its translation: CASRPGVAGDYEQYF.

CDR3 loop: CASSLTGVYEQYF. The CDR3 DNA sequence: TGCGCCAGCAGCTTAACAGGGGTCTACGAGCAGTACTTC. This chain joins TRBV5-1 and TRBJ2-7; 7 bases are a match to TRBD1. CDR3 length: 13 residues. CDR1 is SGHRS and CDR2 is YFSETQ in the germline V gene. V lost 2 bases to trimming and J lost 3 bases; unmatched junction nucleotides: 2.

The rearrangement joins TRBV19 to TRBJ1-5; perhaps TRBD1 as D (5 bases). The germline gives CDR1 LNHDA, CDR2 SQIVND (reference sequence). Trimming removed 3 bases from V and 0 bases from J, with 15 bases in between. The CDR3 has 17 amino acids. CDR3: CASSISDSQYSNQPQHF. The CDR3 region has the DNA TGTGCCAGTAGTATTAGTGACAGCCAGTATAGCAATCAGCCCCAGCATTTT.

In nucleotides, the CDR3 is TGTGCCAGCAGTTTGGGGACTAGCGGGAGGACTGACGAGCAGTACTTC. Translating gives CASSLGTSGRTDEQYF. The chain links TRBV27 to TRBJ2-7, with TRBD2 matching over 15 bases. The CDR3 sequence is 16 residues long. V was clipped by 3 bases and J by 5 bases; unmatched bases: 5. The germline V gene has CDR1 MNHEY and CDR2 SMNVEV (reference sequence).

The chain has TRBV25-1 and TRBJ2-7; 9 bases are a match to TRBD1. Trimming removed 6 bases from V and 2 bases from J; junction bases left unmatched: 5. The CDR3 is 14 residues long. Germline V gene lookup returns CDR1 MGHDK and CDR2 SYGVNS. The CDR3 protein is CASSAGTGTYEQYF. As DNA, the CDR3 is TGTGCCAGCAGCGCCGGGACAGGGACCTACGAGCAGTACTTC.

This clone was observed a single time. This rearrangement joins TRBV13 to TRBJ1-1, with D unclear. The CDR3 is made up of 14 amino acids. The V end was cut by 5 bases, the J end by 0 bases, with 10 bases between. Per the germline V gene, CDR1 is PRHDT and CDR2 is FYEKMQ (reference sequence). The CDR3 nucleotides read TGTGCCAGCAGCCCCTTTGTGCTGAACACTGAAGCTTTCTTT. This codes for CASSPFVLNTEAFF.

The rearrangement links TRBV7-3 to TRBJ1-5; possible D gene TRBD1, 6 bases. CDR3 length: 13 amino acids. The germline CDR1 and CDR2 sequences are SGHTA and FQGTGA. The germline V and J ends were trimmed by 4 bases and 12 bases, with 16 bases remaining between them. CDR3 residues: CASSSQGKGGQHF. The CDR3 DNA reads TGTGCCAGCAGCTCACAGGGAAAGGGCGGCCAGCATTTT.

V gene TRBV6-1 combines with J gene TRBJ2-7, with unresolved D. The CDR3 spans 14 residues. In germline, CDR1 is MNHNS, CDR2 SASEGT. V gave up 6 bases and J gave up 0 bases, with 12 bases separating them. The CDR3 nucleotides read TGTGCCAGCAGGTTGACATTAGGCTCCTACGAGCAGTACTTC. Protein: CASRLTLGSYEQYF.

The V gene is TRBV11-1, the J gene TRBJ2-3; D is undetermined. The germline gives CDR1 SGHAT, CDR2 FQDESV (reference sequence). This CDR3 is built from 18 residues. The ends were cut back, 6 bases at V and 2 bases at J, with 24 bases in the middle. The CDR3 region is CASRGDSLLLTNTDTQYF. CDR3 nucleotide sequence: TGTGCCAGCAGGGGCGATAGCCTTTTACTTACAAACACAGATACGCAGTATTTT. Filled out from reference TRBV11-1 and TRBJ2-3, the complete variable domain reads EAEVAQSPRYKITEKSQAVAFWCDPISGHATLYWYRQILGQGPELLVQFQDESVVDDSQLPKDRFSAERLKGVDSTLKIQPAELGDSAMYLCASRGDSLLLTNTDTQYFGPGTRLTVL.

DNA of the CDR3: TGCGCCAGCAGCCAACGCCGGGTGCTTGGTTTACCCCTCCACTTT. This sequence encodes CASSQRRVLGLPLHF. The chain joins TRBV4-1 to TRBJ1-6, with D unresolved. CDR3 length equals 15 residues. Germline V gene sequence: CDR1 MGHRA, CDR2 YSYEKL. Trimming shortened V by 2 bases and J by 12 bases, and 17 bases separated the two germline ends.

The chain has TRBV5-4 and TRBJ2-7; TRBD1 matches 9 bases. V shed 4 bases and J 1 base; nucleotides not matched to a gene: 9. Germline V gives CDR1 SGHNT, CDR2 YYREEE (reference sequence). The CDR3 runs 16 residues. As DNA, the CDR3 is TGTGCCAGCAGCCTACCGACAGGGGGTGATTCCTACGAGCAGTACTTC. Translation: CASSLPTGGDSYEQYF.

V gene TRBV2 combines with J gene TRBJ2-1; D is uncertain. The CDR3 spans 16 residues. Germline CDR1 is SNHLY and CDR2 is FYNNEI. Between the trimmed V and J ends, which lost 2 bases and 0 bases, there was a span of 11 bases. The CDR3 protein is CASSEFPTDSYNEQFF. The CDR3 DNA is TGTGCCAGCAGTGAATTCCCCACGGACTCCTACAATGAGCAGTTCTTC.

A single count supports this clone. The chain joins TRBV18 to TRBJ1-1; a weak D match, TRBD1 (6 bases). The CDR3 consists of 17 residues. Germline V lookup: CDR1 KGHSH, CDR2 LQKENI. V shed 6 bases and J shed 4 bases, with 24 bases lying between them. The CDR3 protein is CASSPRGGIGKGTEAFF. The CDR3 DNA is TGTGCCAGCTCGCCCCGAGGGGGTATAGGGAAAGGCACTGAAGCTTTCTTT. Supplemented by reference TRBV18 and TRBJ1-1, the full variable domain reads NAGVMQNPRHLVRRRGQEARLRCSPMKGHSHVYWYRQLPEEGLKFMVYLQKENIIDESGMPKERFSAEFPKEGPSILRIQQVVRGDSAAYFCASSPRGGIGKGTEAFFGQGTRLTVV.

This clone was counted a few times. V is TRBV5-1 and J is TRBJ2-1, with a weak D call TRBD1 (6 bases). The ends were cut back, 2 bases at V and 1 base at J, with 13 bases in the middle. The CDR3 extends over 16 amino acids. Germline CDR1 reads SGHRS; CDR2 reads YFSETQ. The CDR3 reads CASSFMGQGSYNEQFF. The CDR3 coding sequence is TGCGCCAGCAGCTTTATGGGTCAGGGGTCCTACAATGAGCAGTTCTTC.

The chain joins TRBV12-2 to TRBJ2-1; the table's D call, TRBD2, has no DNA check behind it. TRBV12-2 is reported as a pseudogene. The CDR3 is made up of 16 amino acids. This CDR3 reads CASRLGRREGRSEQFF. In nucleotides, the CDR3 is TGTGCAAGTCGCTTAGGAAGGCGGGAGGGTCGGAGTGAGCAGTTCTTC.

The V gene is TRBV7-9, the J gene TRBJ2-4; D possibly corresponds to TRBD2 (5 bases). Germline V gene lookup returns CDR1 SEHNR and CDR2 FQNEAQ (reference sequence). V lost 5 bases and J lost 0, with 14 bases in between. CDR3 size: 16 residues. The CDR3: CASSPPRGLAKNIQYF. The CDR3 DNA sequence: TGTGCCAGCAGCCCCCCTAGAGGGCTAGCCAAAAACATTCAGTACTTC.

CDR3 amino acids: CASSDPLGHSYEQYF. CDR3 DNA sequence: TGTGCCAGCAGTGACCCTTTGGGGCACTCCTACGAGCAGTACTTC. V usage is TRBV25-1 and J usage is TRBJ2-5; tentatively, D is TRBD1 (5 bases). The J call may be mistaken, given a closer DNA end match to TRBJ2-7. Per the germline V gene, CDR1 is MGHDK and CDR2 is SYGVNS. This CDR3 has 15 amino acids.

The rearrangement uses TRBV19 and TRBJ1-6, with D possibly matching TRBD1 (6 bases). The V and J ends lost 2 bases and 6 bases respectively, with 17 bases between them. The germline V gene has CDR1 LNHDA and CDR2 SQIVND (reference sequence). The CDR3 loop spans 17 amino acids. The CDR3 spells CASSISGSGTLNSPLHF. The DNA for the CDR3 is TGTGCCAGTAGTATAAGTGGATCCGGGACACTTAATTCACCCCTCCACTTT.

The chain combines TRBV27 with TRBJ1-1, with D maybe TRBD1 (6 bases). Germline V lookup: CDR1 MNHEY, CDR2 SMNVEV (reference sequence). V lost 5 bases and J 0 bases, leaving 16 bases between the germline ends. The CDR3 sequence is 16 residues long. The CDR3 spells CASSARTVIMNTEAFF. The CDR3 DNA sequence: TGTGCCAGCAGTGCCCGGACAGTAATTATGAACACTGAAGCTTTCTTT.

V and J are TRBV7-9 and TRBJ2-7; no clear D gene. The germline V and J ends were trimmed by 5 bases and 0 bases, with 11 bases remaining between them. The CDR3 covers 14 residues. Germline assignment: CDR1 SEHNR and CDR2 FQNEAQ (reference sequence). CDR3 nucleotides: TGTGCCAGCAGCCCGAGGTGGGACTCCTACGAGCAGTACTTC. It translates to CASSPRWDSYEQYF.

The V and J genes are TRBV28 and TRBJ2-7; D gene unclear. Germline-derived CDR1 and CDR2 are MDHEN and SYDVKM. Trimming took 3 bases from V and 7 from J, leaving 10 bases between them. The CDR3 is made up of 12 amino acids. The CDR3: CASSLETTEQYF. In DNA form, the CDR3 reads TGTGCCAGCAGTTTGGAAACGACGGAGCAGTACTTC.

J is TRBJ2-7 and V is TRBV14, with 7 bases aligning to TRBD1. The germline gives CDR1 SGHDN, CDR2 FVKESK. J was trimmed by 5 bases and V by 3 bases; bases with no gene match: 10. The CDR3 runs to 15 residues. CDR3 amino acids: CASSHTDRAPHEQYF. The CDR3 nucleotides are TGTGCCAGCAGCCACACAGACAGGGCCCCACACGAGCAGTACTTC.

This clone was seen a handful of times. The chain couples TRBV25-1 to TRBJ2-2, with 9 bases fitting TRBD2. Germline assignment: CDR1 MGHDK and CDR2 SYGVNS. J was trimmed by 1 base and V by 2 bases; bases with no gene match: 5. The CDR3 is made up of 17 amino acids. The CDR3 protein is CASSESLAGMNTGELFF. CDR3 in DNA: TGTGCCAGCAGTGAAAGTCTAGCGGGGATGAACACCGGGGAGCTGTTTTTT.

V and J are TRBV6-9 and TRBJ1-4; D remains unclear. V was pared by 8 bases and J by 4 bases, with 11 bases between. CDR1 MNHGY and CDR2 SVAAGI come from the germline V gene. The CDR3 is 13 amino acids. The CDR3 nucleotides are TGTGCCAGCCTCCCGGGCTTTAATGAAAAACTGTTTTTT. Translation: CASLPGFNEKLFF.

This chain uses TRBV5-5 with TRBJ2-7; no clear D gene. The CDR3 loop spans 12 amino acids. The V end was cut by 4 bases, the J end by 7 bases, with 12 bases between. Germline CDR1 and CDR2: SGHKS and YYEKEE (reference sequence). CDR3 residues: CASSVVAMEQYF. Here the CDR3 DNA reads TGTGCCAGCAGCGTGGTCGCTATGGAGCAGTACTTC.